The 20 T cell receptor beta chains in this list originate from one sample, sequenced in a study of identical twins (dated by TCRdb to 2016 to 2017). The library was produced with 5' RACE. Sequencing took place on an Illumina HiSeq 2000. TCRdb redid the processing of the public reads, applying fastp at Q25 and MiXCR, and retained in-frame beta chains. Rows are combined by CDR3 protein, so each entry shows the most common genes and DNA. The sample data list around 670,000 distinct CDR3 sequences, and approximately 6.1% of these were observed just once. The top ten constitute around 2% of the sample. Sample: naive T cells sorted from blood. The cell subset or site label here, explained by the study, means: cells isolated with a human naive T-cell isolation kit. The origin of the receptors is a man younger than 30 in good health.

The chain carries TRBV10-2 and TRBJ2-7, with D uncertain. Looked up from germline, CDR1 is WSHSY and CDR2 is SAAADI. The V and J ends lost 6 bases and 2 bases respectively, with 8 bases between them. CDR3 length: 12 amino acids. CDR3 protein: CASSTLPYEQYF. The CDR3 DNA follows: TGCGCCAGCAGCACACTCCCCTACGAGCAGTACTTC.

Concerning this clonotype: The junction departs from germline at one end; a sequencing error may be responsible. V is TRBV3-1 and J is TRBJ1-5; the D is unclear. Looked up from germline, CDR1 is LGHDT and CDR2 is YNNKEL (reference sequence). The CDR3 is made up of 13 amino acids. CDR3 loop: CASSQDLSQPQHF. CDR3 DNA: TGCGCCAGCAGCCAAGATCTTTCTCAGCCCCAGCATTTT.

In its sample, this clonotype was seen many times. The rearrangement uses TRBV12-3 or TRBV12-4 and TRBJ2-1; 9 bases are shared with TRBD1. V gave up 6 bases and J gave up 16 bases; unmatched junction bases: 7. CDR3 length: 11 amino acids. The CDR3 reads CASSKTGGAFF. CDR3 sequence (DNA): TGTGCCAGCAGCAAAACAGGGGGCGCTTTCTTC.

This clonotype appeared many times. CDR3 amino acids: CSVGHGFPLAEAFF. The CDR3 bases are TGCAGCGTTGGCCACGGTTTTCCCCTCGCTGAAGCTTTCTTT. This chain joins TRBV29-1 and TRBJ1-1, with D unresolved. V dropped 4 bases and J dropped 6 bases, with 18 bases sitting between them. CDR3 size: 14 residues. Germline-derived CDR1 and CDR2 are SQVTM and ANQGSEA.

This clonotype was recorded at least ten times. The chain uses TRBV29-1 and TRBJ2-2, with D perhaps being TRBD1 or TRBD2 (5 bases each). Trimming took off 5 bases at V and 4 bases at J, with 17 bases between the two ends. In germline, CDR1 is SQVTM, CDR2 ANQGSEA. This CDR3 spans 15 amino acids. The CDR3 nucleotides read TGCAGCGTTTCCGGGACCACGTCCCGCACCGGGGAGCTGTTTTTT. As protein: CSVSGTTSRTGELFF.

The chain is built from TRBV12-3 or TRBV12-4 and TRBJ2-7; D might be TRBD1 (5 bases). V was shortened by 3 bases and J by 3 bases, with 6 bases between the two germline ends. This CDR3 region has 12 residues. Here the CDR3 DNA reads TGTGCCAGCAGTTTTGGACACTACGAGCAGTACTTC. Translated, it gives CASSFGHYEQYF.

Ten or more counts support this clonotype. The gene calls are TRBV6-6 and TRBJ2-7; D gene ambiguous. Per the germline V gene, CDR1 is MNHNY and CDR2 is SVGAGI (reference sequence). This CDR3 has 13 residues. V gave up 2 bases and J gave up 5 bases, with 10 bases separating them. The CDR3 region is CASSYVGSHEQYF. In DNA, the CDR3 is TGTGCCAGCAGTTACGTCGGCTCACACGAGCAGTACTTC.

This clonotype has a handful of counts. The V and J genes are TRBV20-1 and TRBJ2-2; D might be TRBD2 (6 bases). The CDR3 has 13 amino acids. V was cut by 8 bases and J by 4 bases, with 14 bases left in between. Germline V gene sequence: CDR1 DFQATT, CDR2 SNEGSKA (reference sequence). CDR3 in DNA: TGCAGTTTGCGGGGATCGGGCACCGGGGAGCTGTTTTTT. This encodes CSLRGSGTGELFF.

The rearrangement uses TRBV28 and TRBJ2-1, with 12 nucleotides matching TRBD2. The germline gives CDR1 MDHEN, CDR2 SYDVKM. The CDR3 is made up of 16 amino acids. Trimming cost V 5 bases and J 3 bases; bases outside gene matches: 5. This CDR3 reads CASSPTSGSLYNEQFF. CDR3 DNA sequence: TGTGCCAGCAGTCCGACTAGCGGGAGTCTCTACAATGAGCAGTTCTTC. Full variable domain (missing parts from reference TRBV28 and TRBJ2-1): DVKVTQSSRYLVKRTGEKVFLECVQDMDHENMFWYRQDPGLGLRLIYFSYDVKMKEKGDIPEGYSVSREKKERFSLILESASTNQTSMYLCASSPTSGSLYNEQFFGPGTRLTVL.

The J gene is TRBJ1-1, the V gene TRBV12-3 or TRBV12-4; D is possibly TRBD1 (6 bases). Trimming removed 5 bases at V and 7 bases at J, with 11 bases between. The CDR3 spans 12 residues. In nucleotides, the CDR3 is TGTGCCAGCAGTCCAGGGGCCGTTGAAGCTTTCTTT. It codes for CASSPGAVEAFF.

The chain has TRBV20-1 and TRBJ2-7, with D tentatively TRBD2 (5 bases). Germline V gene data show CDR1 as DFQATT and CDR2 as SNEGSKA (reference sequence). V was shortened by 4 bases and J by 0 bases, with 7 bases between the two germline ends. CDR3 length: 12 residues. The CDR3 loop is CSATTSSYEQYF. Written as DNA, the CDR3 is TGCAGTGCTACCACTAGCTCCTACGAGCAGTACTTC.

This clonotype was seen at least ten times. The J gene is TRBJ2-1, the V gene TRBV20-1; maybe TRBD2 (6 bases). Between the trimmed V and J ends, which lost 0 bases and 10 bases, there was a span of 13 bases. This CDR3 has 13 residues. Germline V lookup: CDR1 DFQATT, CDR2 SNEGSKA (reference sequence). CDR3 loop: CSARDRVGGEQFF. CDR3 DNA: TGCAGTGCTAGAGATCGGGTGGGGGGAGAGCAGTTCTTC.

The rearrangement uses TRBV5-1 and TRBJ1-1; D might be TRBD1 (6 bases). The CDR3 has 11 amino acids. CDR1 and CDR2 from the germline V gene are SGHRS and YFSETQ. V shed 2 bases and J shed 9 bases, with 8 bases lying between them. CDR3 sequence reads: CASSFGQKAFF. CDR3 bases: TGCGCCAGCAGCTTCGGACAGAAAGCTTTCTTT.

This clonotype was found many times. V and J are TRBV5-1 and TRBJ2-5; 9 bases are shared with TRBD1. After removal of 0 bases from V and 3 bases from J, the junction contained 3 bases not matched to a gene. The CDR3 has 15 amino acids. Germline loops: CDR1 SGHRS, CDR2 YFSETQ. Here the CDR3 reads CASSLAWTGEETQYF. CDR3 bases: TGCGCCAGCAGCTTGGCCTGGACAGGGGAAGAGACCCAGTACTTC.

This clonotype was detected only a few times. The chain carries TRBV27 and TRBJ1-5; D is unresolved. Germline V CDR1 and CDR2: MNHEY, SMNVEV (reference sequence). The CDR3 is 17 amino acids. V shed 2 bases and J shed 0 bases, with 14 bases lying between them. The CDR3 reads CASSLKGSGYSNQPQHF. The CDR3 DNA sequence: TGTGCCAGCAGTTTAAAAGGGTCGGGCTATAGCAATCAGCCCCAGCATTTT.

For the CDR3, the DNA is TGTGCCAGCAGCCAAGAGGGTAGCGGGAAGGTCTACGAGCAGTACTTC. Translated, it gives CASSQEGSGKVYEQYF. The V and J genes are TRBV14 and TRBJ2-7, with 8 bases identical to TRBD2. J was trimmed by 3 bases and V by 0 bases; bases with no gene match: 7. CDR3 length equals 16 residues. CDR1 SGHDN and CDR2 FVKESK come from the germline V gene.

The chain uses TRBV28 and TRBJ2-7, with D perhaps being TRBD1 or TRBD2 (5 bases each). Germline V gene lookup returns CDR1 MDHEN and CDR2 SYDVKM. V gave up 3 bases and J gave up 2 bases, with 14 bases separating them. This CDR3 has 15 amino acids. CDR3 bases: TGTGCCAGCAGTTTCTTCGGGACGGAGGCCTACGAGCAGTACTTC. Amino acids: CASSFFGTEAYEQYF.

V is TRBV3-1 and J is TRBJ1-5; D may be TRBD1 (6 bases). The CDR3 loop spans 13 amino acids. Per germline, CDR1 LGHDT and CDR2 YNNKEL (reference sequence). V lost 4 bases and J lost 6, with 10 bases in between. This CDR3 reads CASSRGGTQPQHF. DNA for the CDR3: TGTGCCAGCAGCCGAGGGGGGACTCAGCCCCAGCATTTT.

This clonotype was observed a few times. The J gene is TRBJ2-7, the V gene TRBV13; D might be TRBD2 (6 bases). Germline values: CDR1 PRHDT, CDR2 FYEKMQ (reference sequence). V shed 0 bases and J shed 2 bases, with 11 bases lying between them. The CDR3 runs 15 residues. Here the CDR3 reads CASSLGGTGAYEQYV. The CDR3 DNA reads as TGTGCCAGCAGCTTAGGCGGGACGGGGGCCTACGAGCAGTACGTC.

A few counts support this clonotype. CDR3 sequence reads: CASNPGQGDYGYTF. The DNA of the CDR3 is TGCGCCAGCAACCCGGGACAGGGAGACTATGGCTACACCTTC. The J gene is TRBJ1-2, the V gene TRBV5-1; 9 positions match TRBD1. This CDR3 is built from 14 residues. With 6 bases clipped from V and 3 bases from J, the junction kept 6 bases outside the gene matches. Germline lookup yields CDR1 SGHRS and CDR2 YFSETQ. Combining the CDR3 with reference TRBV5-1 and TRBJ1-2 gives the whole variable domain KAGVTQTPRYLIKTRGQQVTLSCSPISGHRSVSWYQQTPGQGLQFLFEYFSETQRNKGNFPGRFSGRQFSNSRSEMNVSTLELGDSALYLCASNPGQGDYGYTFGSGTRLTVV.